By frequency in the sample, the clone carrying this T cell receptor beta chain is medium-sized. What it recognizes is unknown. An end of the junction differs from the germline gene, which may be a read error. The CDR3 loop spans 15 amino acids. The germline gives CDR1 MNHGY, CDR2 SAAAGT. The data derive from a study of T cells in localized non-small cell lung cancer. Study-wide findings and caveats: A denser population of T cells in blood accompanied longer overall survival. Median detection of top 100 tumor clones in adjacent lung was around 59 clones. Clonality peaked in uninvolved adjacent lung rather than tumor.

Only in-frame clones appear in the TCRdb table, and some are missing; sequencing was by immunoSEQ multiplex PCR. The sample lists a few thousand clones; around 25% were seen once. The J gene is TRBJ2-2, the V gene TRBV6-8; D ambiguous. The TCR originated in a man between 40 and 70 years old with stage III lung adenocarcinoma. The sequencing here drew on lung tumor tissue, taken before any cancer treatment. The CDR3 bases are TGTGCCAGCAGTTCTAATCCGTACTCGACCGAGGAGCTGTTTTTT. This gives the protein CASSSNPYSTEELFF.